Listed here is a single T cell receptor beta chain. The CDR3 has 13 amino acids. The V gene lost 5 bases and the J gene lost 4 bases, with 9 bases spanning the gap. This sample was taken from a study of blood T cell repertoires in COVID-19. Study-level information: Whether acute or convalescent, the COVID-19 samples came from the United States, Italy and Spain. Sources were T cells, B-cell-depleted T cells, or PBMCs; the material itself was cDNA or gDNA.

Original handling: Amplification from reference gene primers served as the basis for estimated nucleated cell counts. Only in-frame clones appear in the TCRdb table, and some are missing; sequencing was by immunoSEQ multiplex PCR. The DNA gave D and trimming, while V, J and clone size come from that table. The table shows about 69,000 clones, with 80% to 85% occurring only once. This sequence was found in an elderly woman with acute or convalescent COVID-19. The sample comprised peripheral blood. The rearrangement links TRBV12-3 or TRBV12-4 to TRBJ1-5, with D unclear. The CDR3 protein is CASSGEVNQPQHF. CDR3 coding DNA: TGTGCCAGCAGTGGAGAGGTTAATCAGCCCCAGCATTTT.